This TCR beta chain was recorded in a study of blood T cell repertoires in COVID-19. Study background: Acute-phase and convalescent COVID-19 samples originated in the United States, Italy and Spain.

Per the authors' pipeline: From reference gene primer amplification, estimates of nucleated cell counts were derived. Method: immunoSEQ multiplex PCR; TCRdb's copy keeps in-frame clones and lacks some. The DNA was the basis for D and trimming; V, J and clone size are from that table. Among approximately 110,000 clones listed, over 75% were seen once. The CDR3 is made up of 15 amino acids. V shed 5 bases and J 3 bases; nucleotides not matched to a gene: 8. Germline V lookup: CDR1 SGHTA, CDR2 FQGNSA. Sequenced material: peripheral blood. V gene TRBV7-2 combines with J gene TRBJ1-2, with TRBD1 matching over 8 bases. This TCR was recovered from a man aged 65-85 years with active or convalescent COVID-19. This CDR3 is CASSLFQTGDYGYTF. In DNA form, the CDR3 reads TGTGCCAGCAGCCTTTTTCAGACAGGGGACTATGGCTACACCTTC.